This T cell receptor (beta chain) was found in a study of T cell responses to AZD1222 COVID-19 vaccine. As for the study in general: Combined were second doses at about 4 or about 12 weeks.

This CDR3 region has 12 residues. The V end was cut by 2 bases, the J end by 11 bases, with 12 bases between. Study-level findings and limits: Donors were largely white British and mainly female; clonal diversity was possibly underestimated. Variant regions that are unmutated are reportedly the target of nearly half of spike-specific TCRs. Vaccination with two AZD1222 doses was followed by a rise in Spike-specific TCR breadth and depth.

Repertoires were generated with immunoSEQ multiplex PCR, while TCRdb's copy carries only in-frame clones and drops some. The sample records about 170,000 clones, around 91% being singletons. Comments on this clone: Its antigen is not identified.

The specimen was peripheral blood, collected on day 0 of AZD1222 vaccination. The genes are TRBV12-3 or TRBV12-4 and TRBJ1-1; D is ambiguous. This clonotype was sampled from an adult in good health. The CDR3 DNA reads as TGTGCCAGCAGTTTAAGGTACAGCATGGCTTTCTTT. Encoded protein: CASSLRYSMAFF.